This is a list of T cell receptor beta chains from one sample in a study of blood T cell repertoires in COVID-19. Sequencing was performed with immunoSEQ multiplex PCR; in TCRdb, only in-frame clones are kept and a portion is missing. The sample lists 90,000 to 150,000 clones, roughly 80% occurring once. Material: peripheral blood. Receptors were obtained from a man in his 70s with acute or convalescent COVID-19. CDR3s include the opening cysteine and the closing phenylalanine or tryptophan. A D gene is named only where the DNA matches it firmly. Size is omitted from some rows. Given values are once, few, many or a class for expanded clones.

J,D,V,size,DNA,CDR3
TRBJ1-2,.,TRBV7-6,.,TGTGCCAGCAGCCCTTGGCAGGGTCTATCCTATGGCTACACCTTC,CASSPWQGLSYGYTF
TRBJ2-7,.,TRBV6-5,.,TGTGCCAGCAGTCAAACAGGGTTGTCTCTAATGGAGCAGTACTTC,CASSQTGLSLMEQYF
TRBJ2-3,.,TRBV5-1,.,TGCGCCAGCAGCCTAACAGGGATCACAGATACGCAGTATTTT,CASSLTGITDTQYF
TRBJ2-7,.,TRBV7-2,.,TGTGCCAGCAGCTTTCAACGGGACACCACCTACGAGCAGTACTTC,CASSFQRDTTYEQYF
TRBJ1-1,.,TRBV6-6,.,TGTGCCAGCAGTGCAGGGACTGAAGCTTTCTTT,CASSAGTEAFF
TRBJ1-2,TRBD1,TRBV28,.,TGTGCCAGCAGCAACGGACAGGAGGCAATTAACTATGGCTACACCTTC,CASSNGQEAINYGYTF
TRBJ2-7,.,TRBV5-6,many,TGTGCCAGCAGCTTGCTGGGGGCGTGGGAGCAGTACTTC,CASSLLGAWEQYF
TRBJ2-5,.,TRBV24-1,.,TGTGCCGGATGGAGTCACTTCCAAGAGACCCAGTACTTC,CAGWSHFQETQYF
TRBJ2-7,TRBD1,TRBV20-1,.,TGCAGTGCTAGTTGGCCAGGGGGATCATACGAGCAGTACTTC,CSASWPGGSYEQYF
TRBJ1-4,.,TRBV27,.,TGTGCCAGCAGTCCTTACAGGGAGAGGAGGGAAAAACTGTTTTTT,CASSPYRERREKLFF
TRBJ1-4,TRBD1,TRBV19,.,TGTGCCAGCAACAGGGGGGCTTCTAATGAAAAACTGTTTTTT,CASNRGASNEKLFF
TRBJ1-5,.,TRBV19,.,TGTGCCAGTAGGCCTTGGGGAGAACAAGCTAATCAGCCCCAGCATTTT,CASRPWGEQANQPQHF
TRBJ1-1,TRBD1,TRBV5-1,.,TGCGCCAGCAGCCCGGACAGGGGGCAAGCTTTCTTT,CASSPDRGQAFF
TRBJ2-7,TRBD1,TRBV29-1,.,TGCAGCGTTGAGCGGACAGGGTTAGGGGAGCAGTACTTC,CSVERTGLGEQYF
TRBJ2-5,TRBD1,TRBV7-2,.,TGTGCCAGCAGCTTAGCCCCGGACAGGGGCGAGACCCAGTACTTC,CASSLAPDRGETQYF
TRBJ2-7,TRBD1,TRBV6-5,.,TGTGCCAGCCGGGACAGGGGTTTCCAACCCTACGAGCAGTACTTC,CASRDRGFQPYEQYF
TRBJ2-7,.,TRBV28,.,TGTGCCAGCAGTTTATTGTCACTCAACTCCTACGAGCAGTACTTC,CASSLLSLNSYEQYF
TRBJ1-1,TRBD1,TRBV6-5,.,TGTGCCAGCAGTTACGGACAGGGGGAGGCCACTGAAGCTTTCTTT,CASSYGQGEATEAFF
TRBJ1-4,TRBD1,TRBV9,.,TGTGCCAGCAGCGTCCAACCTGACAGGGTAGGCGAAAAACTGTTTTTT,CASSVQPDRVGEKLFF
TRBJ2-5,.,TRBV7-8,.,TGTGCCAGCAGCCGAAGAGGCGAGACCCAGTACTTC,CASSRRGETQYF